These 21 T cell receptor beta chains originate from one sample sequenced in a study of blood T cells in healthy people across ages. For the second PCR, which ran for roughly 6 to 12 cycles, a sample-barcoded 5' primer and a J-beta primer mix were used. TCRdb passed the 5' RACE reads through MiXCR, listing each CDR3 protein once. The sample includes over a million distinct CDR3 sequences, 59% of them seen just once. Sample: blood. The receptors derive from a man aged 18-30 years in good health.

The chain combines TRBV12-3 or TRBV12-4 with TRBJ2-3, with unresolved D. V lost 5 bases and J 11 bases, leaving 11 bases between the germline ends. There are 11 residues in the CDR3. The CDR3 protein is CASSNNPEQYF. CDR3 nucleotide sequence: TGTGCCAGCAGTAATAACCCGGAGCAGTATTTT.

This chain uses TRBV28 with TRBJ2-3; 7 bases are a match to TRBD2. Germline CDR1 is MDHEN and CDR2 is SYDVKM. The CDR3 runs to 14 residues. V lost 9 bases to trimming and J lost 4 bases; unmatched junction nucleotides: 10. Written as DNA, the CDR3 is TGTGCCAGTGGGGGGGGTTTGGGCTCAGATACGCAGTATTTT. This translates into CASGGGLGSDTQYF.

The genes are TRBV4-1 and TRBJ2-7, with 9 positions matching TRBD1. J gave up 2 bases and V 1 base, and 6 bases lay outside the gene matches. This CDR3 has 16 residues. Germline CDR1 is MGHRA and CDR2 is YSYEKL. The CDR3 sequence is CASSQVRDRVTYEQYF. CDR3 coding DNA: TGCGCCAGCAGCCAAGTCCGGGACAGGGTTACCTACGAGCAGTACTTC.

This clonotype was counted a few times. The gene calls are TRBV29-1 and TRBJ2-3, with 12 bases identical to TRBD1. Per germline, CDR1 SQVTM and CDR2 ANQGSEA. This CDR3 is 15 amino acids long. V lost 1 base to trimming and J lost 4 bases; unmatched junction nucleotides: 3. CDR3 amino acids: CSVEVGQGAADTQYF. CDR3 coding DNA: TGCAGCGTTGAAGTGGGACAGGGGGCGGCAGATACGCAGTATTTT.

The chain is built from TRBV20-1 and TRBJ2-5, with a tentative D call TRBD2 (5 bases). The V end was cut by 6 bases, the J end by 4 bases, with 12 bases between. The V gene's germline CDR1 is DFQATT and CDR2 SNEGSKA (reference sequence). The CDR3 extends over 12 amino acids. CDR3 protein: CSADSGSETQYF. The CDR3 DNA follows: TGCAGTGCCGATTCGGGATCAGAGACCCAGTACTTC.

The chain employs TRBV7-9 and TRBJ1-4; maybe TRBD1 (5 bases). Looked up from germline, CDR1 is SEHNR and CDR2 is FQNEAQ (reference sequence). V was pared by 3 bases and J by 0 bases, with 8 bases between. The CDR3 spans 15 residues. CDR3 in DNA: TGTGCCAGCAGCTTGCAGACAGCAACTAATGAAAAACTGTTTTTT. Its translation is CASSLQTATNEKLFF. Combining the CDR3 with reference TRBV7-9 and TRBJ1-4 gives the whole variable domain DTGVSQNPRHKITKRGQNVTFRCDPISEHNRLYWYRQTLGQGPEFLTYFQNEAQLEKSRLLSDRFSAERPKGSFSTLEIQRTEQGDSAMYLCASSLQTATNEKLFFGSGTQLSVL.

The rearrangement joins TRBV4-1 to TRBJ2-3; D is possibly TRBD2 (5 bases). The V end lost 4 bases, the J end lost 5 bases, and 16 bases lay between the germline ends. The CDR3 consists of 15 residues. Germline assignment: CDR1 MGHRA and CDR2 YSYEKL. This chain's CDR3 is CASSPLRERIDTQYF. The CDR3, as DNA: TGCGCCAGCAGCCCCCTTCGGGAAAGGATAGATACGCAGTATTTT.

The genes are TRBV20-1 and TRBJ2-3, with TRBD1 matching over 8 bases. V was pared by 4 bases and J by 9 bases, with 6 bases of the junction left unmatched. In germline, CDR1 is DFQATT, CDR2 SNEGSKA (reference sequence). CDR3 length: 12 amino acids. The CDR3 sequence: CSATDRAGTQYF. The CDR3 nucleotides read TGCAGTGCTACGGACAGGGCCGGCACGCAGTATTTT.

This clonotype was counted a single time. The chain employs TRBV20-1 and TRBJ2-7, with 12 bases that match TRBD2. The CDR3 has 13 residues. CDR1 DFQATT and CDR2 SNEGSKA come from the germline V gene (reference sequence). Unmatched junction bases numbered 11, after V lost 6 bases and J lost 11 bases. In DNA form, the CDR3 reads TGCAGTGCGGTGACTAGCGGGAGCGTTATAAAGTACTTC. Encoded protein: CSAVTSGSVIKYF.

This clonotype was counted a single time. V gene TRBV30 combines with J gene TRBJ2-7; D remains ambiguous. The CDR3 consists of 11 residues. Germline CDR1 GTSNPN, CDR2 SVGIG (reference sequence). Trimming removed 1 base at V and 4 bases at J, with 5 bases between. The CDR3 loop is CAWSARYEQYF. DNA for the CDR3: TGTGCCTGGAGTGCCCGATACGAGCAGTACTTC.

This clonotype was observed a few times. The chain couples TRBV5-1 to TRBJ2-7, with 10 bases fitting TRBD1. V dropped 6 bases and J dropped 4; count of bases not matched to a gene: 7. In germline, CDR1 is SGHRS, CDR2 YFSETQ. CDR3 length: 14 amino acids. Written as DNA, the CDR3 is TGCGCCAGCACGCAGACAGGGGGCTCATACGAGCAGTACTTC. This gives the protein CASTQTGGSYEQYF.

The V call is TRBV29-1, the J call TRBJ1-4, with unresolved D. Germline CDR1 is SQVTM and CDR2 is ANQGSEA. Trimming pared 0 bases from V and 8 bases from J, leaving 13 bases between. The CDR3 loop spans 14 amino acids. CDR3 sequence: CSVEDVADSEKLFF. As DNA, the CDR3 is TGCAGCGTTGAAGATGTGGCGGATTCGGAAAAACTGTTTTTT. Filled out from reference TRBV29-1 and TRBJ1-4, the complete variable domain reads SAVISQKPSRDICQRGTSLTIQCQVDSQVTMMFWYRQQPGQSLTLIATANQGSEATYESGFVIDKFPISRPNLTFSTLTVSNMSPEDSSIYLCSVEDVADSEKLFFGSGTQLSVL.

Note on this clonotype: At one end, the junction sequence differs from germline, possibly due to a read error. This chain uses TRBV2 with TRBJ2-1; maybe TRBD2 (5 bases). The CDR3 has 12 residues. Germline assignment: CDR1 SNHLY and CDR2 FYNNEI. For the CDR3, the DNA is TGTGCCAGCGGGAGCTCCTACAGTGAGCAGTTCTTC. Encoded protein: CASGSSYSEQFF.

A single count supports this clonotype. The chain recombines TRBV27 with TRBJ2-3, with 8 bases fitting TRBD1. Germline trimming cut 6 bases from V and 1 base from J; bases unmatched to any gene: 9. Germline values: CDR1 MNHEY, CDR2 SMNVEV (reference sequence). The CDR3 runs 16 residues. Written as DNA, the CDR3 is TGTGCCAGCAGCTACCAGGGGGCGGTCCGCACAGATACGCAGTATTTT. Its translation: CASSYQGAVRTDTQYF.

This clonotype was counted a few times. The chain has TRBV4-2 and TRBJ2-7; 7 positions agree with TRBD2. This CDR3 has 15 residues. Germline V CDR1 and CDR2: LGHNA, YNFKEQ. The V and J ends lost 1 base and 3 bases, in that order; junction bases with no gene match: 6. The CDR3 DNA reads as TGTGCCAGCAGCCAAGCTCGGGGGGAAGGCTACGAGCAGTACTTC. The encoded protein is CASSQARGEGYEQYF.

The chain has TRBV20-1 and TRBJ2-3; D gene uncertain. CDR1 is DFQATT, CDR2 SNEGSKA, per germline (reference sequence). This CDR3 contains 14 residues. V was shortened by 8 bases and J by 5 bases, with 20 bases between the two germline ends. The CDR3 DNA is TGCAGTTCCCTTTTGGGCCTGGGGTTAGATACGCAGTATTTT. Protein sequence: CSSLLGLGLDTQYF.

The CDR3 loop is CASSFGQGPTNEKLFF. The CDR3 bases are TGCGCCAGCAGCTTTGGGCAGGGTCCAACTAATGAAAAACTGTTTTTT. The V call is TRBV5-1, the J call TRBJ1-4; D is possibly TRBD1 (5 bases). CDR1 is SGHRS and CDR2 is YFSETQ in the germline V gene. Trimming shortened V by 2 bases and J by 0 bases, and 11 bases separated the two germline ends. The CDR3 sequence is 16 residues long.

This sequence joins TRBV24-1 and TRBJ2-5; the D gene is possibly TRBD2 (5 bases). The J call could be wrong; TRBJ2-7 is a better fit for the DNA end. The CDR3 has 13 residues. Looked up from germline, CDR1 is KGHDR and CDR2 is SFDVKD. This chain's CDR3 is CATNLLRVHEQYF. The CDR3 nucleotides read TGTGCCACGAACTTGTTGAGGGTACACGAGCAGTACTTC.

This clonotype was picked up a small number of times. This chain uses TRBV7-6 with TRBJ2-7; D is ambiguous. The length of the CDR3 is 17 residues. V was cut by 1 base and J by 0 bases, with 16 bases left in between. Germline CDR1 is SGHVS and CDR2 is FNYEAQ. CDR3 sequence: CASSLVFGGLSSYEQYF. DNA for the CDR3: TGTGCCAGCAGCTTAGTATTCGGTGGCTTAAGCTCCTACGAGCAGTACTTC.

The chain employs TRBV4-1 and TRBJ2-7; no reliable D call. Germline CDR1 reads MGHRA; CDR2 reads YSYEKL. Trimming took 0 bases from V and 3 from J, leaving 6 bases between them. CDR3 length: 13 amino acids. CDR3 nucleotide sequence: TGCGCCAGCAGCCAAGATGGCCGCTACGAGCAGTACTTC. Translating gives CASSQDGRYEQYF.

This clonotype was seen more than once but under ten times. The V call is TRBV4-1, the J call TRBJ2-1; perhaps TRBD2 as D (5 bases). Germline lookup yields CDR1 MGHRA and CDR2 YSYEKL. This CDR3 is built from 13 residues. Trimming pared 3 bases from V and 3 bases from J, leaving 6 bases between. The CDR3 region has the DNA TGCGCCAGCAGCCAGAGCGGCTACAATGAGCAGTTCTTC. Translating gives CASSQSGYNEQFF.